The clone carrying this TCR beta chain was counted a few times. Its target is not known. Indicated treatment: oral pan-JAK inhibitor, 5-10 mg twice daily. The data were taken from a study of CD8+ T cells in alopecia areata. The overall study: In an open-label trial, patients got 5 to 10 mg tofacitinib twice daily.

RNA, once extracted, was reverse transcribed into cDNA for use as the sequencing template. Profiling relied on immunoSEQ multiplex PCR, and the TCRdb table lists in-frame clones only, not all of them. The data contain about 260,000 clones, around three fifths of them singletons. With 4 bases clipped from V and 4 bases from J, the junction kept 5 bases outside the gene matches. The CDR3 loop spans 14 amino acids. Germline V gene data show CDR1 as ENHRY and CDR2 as SYGVKD. Study results and caveats: Within the top 100, expanded CD8+ clones significantly decreased with tofacitinib, as did scalp clonality.

The TCR was taken from a human donor with alopecia areata. Material: CD4+ T cells sorted from blood, obtained at roughly week 53, from a patient treated with tofacitinib. The chain combines TRBV10-3 with TRBJ2-5; 8 positions match TRBD1. The chain's CDR3 is CAISGTGTGETQYF. Here the CDR3 DNA reads TGTGCCATCAGTGGGACAGGGACGGGAGAGACCCAGTACTTC.